The 17 T cell receptor beta chains listed next were all sequenced from one sample in a study of cytomegalovirus exposure and HLA in healthy donors. PCR used 60 Vbeta primers and 13 Jbeta primers. Some clones are missing from TCRdb's copy, which holds only in-frame ones; the method was immunoSEQ multiplex PCR. Among a few hundred thousand clones listed, 80% were seen once. Material for sequencing was PBMCs. The source is a girl aged 2-15 years in good health and CMV-seronegative.

The chain couples TRBV27 to TRBJ1-5; 7 bases are a match to TRBD1. This CDR3 comprises 16 residues. The germline V gene encodes CDR1 MNHEY and CDR2 SMNVEV (reference sequence). Trimming at V came to 3 bases and at J to 3 bases, leaving 8 bases not matched to a gene. CDR3 loop: CASSLDRTGNNQPQHF. CDR3 DNA: TGTGCCAGCAGTTTGGATCGGACAGGAAACAATCAGCCCCAGCATTTT.

This clone occurred a few times. This chain uses TRBV10-3 with TRBJ2-1, with a tentative D call TRBD2 (6 bases). The V gene's germline CDR1 is ENHRY and CDR2 SYGVKD. The V gene lost 3 bases and the J gene lost 8 bases, with 17 bases spanning the gap. The CDR3 totals 15 residues. CDR3 protein: CAISDYKTGEDEQFF. CDR3 in DNA: TGTGCCATCAGTGATTACAAGACCGGGGAGGATGAGCAGTTCTTC.

V usage is TRBV7-9 and J usage is TRBJ1-1, with D unclear. V was shortened by 2 bases and J by 2 bases, with 3 bases between the two germline ends. The CDR3 length is 12 residues. Germline V gene data show CDR1 as SEHNR and CDR2 as FQNEAQ (reference sequence). The CDR3 spells CASSLLNTEAFF. CDR3 DNA: TGTGCCAGCAGCTTACTCAACACTGAAGCTTTCTTT.

Only a few counts were recorded for this clone. This chain connects TRBV19 to TRBJ1-1; no reliable D call. V lost 6 bases, J lost 4 bases, and 6 bases lay in between. The length of the CDR3 is 11 residues. From germline, CDR1 is LNHDA and CDR2 SQIVND (reference sequence). The CDR3 sequence: CASRSSTEAFF. The DNA for the CDR3 is TGTGCCAGTAGGTCTTCCACTGAAGCTTTCTTT.

V usage is TRBV15 and J usage is TRBJ1-2; 10 positions match TRBD1. In germline, CDR1 is LNHNV, CDR2 YYDKDF (reference sequence). CDR3 size: 15 residues. After removal of 1 base from V and 8 bases from J, the junction contained 7 bases not matched to a gene. CDR3 amino acids: CATSRGQGAPGGYTF. CDR3 sequence (DNA): TGTGCCACCAGCAGAGGACAGGGGGCCCCAGGGGGCTACACCTTC.

The chain links TRBV7-3 to TRBJ2-1; the match to TRBD2 covers 14 bases. With V trimmed by 0 bases and J by 8 bases, 3 bases remained unmatched. Germline V gene lookup returns CDR1 SGHTA and CDR2 FQGTGA. The CDR3 runs to 16 residues. The CDR3 DNA is TGTGCCAGCAGCTTAACGATGACTAGCGGGAGGGATGAGCAGTTCTTC. As protein: CASSLTMTSGRDEQFF.

This chain uses TRBV12-5 with TRBJ1-1, with 7 positions matching TRBD1. The germline CDR1 and CDR2 sequences are LGHNT and FRNRAP. The CDR3 totals 16 residues. Trimming cost V 1 base and J 3 bases; bases outside gene matches: 8. The CDR3 DNA is TGTGCTAGTGGTTTGGGGACAGGCCTTGTGGACACTGAAGCTTTCTTT. This sequence encodes CASGLGTGLVDTEAFF.

The chain joins TRBV28 to TRBJ2-7; D perhaps matches TRBD1 (6 bases). The CDR3 totals 12 residues. Trimming removed 2 bases at V and 8 bases at J, with 10 bases between. CDR1 MDHEN and CDR2 SYDVKM come from the germline V gene. CDR3 coding DNA: TGTGCCAGCAGTTTAGGGCAGGGGAAGCAGTACTTC. It codes for CASSLGQGKQYF.

This clone was seen a few times. The V gene is TRBV28, the J gene TRBJ2-7, with D perhaps matching TRBD1 (7 bases). V lost 6 bases, J lost 9 bases, and 24 bases lay in between. Germline-derived CDR1 and CDR2 are MDHEN and SYDVKM. The CDR3 covers 15 residues. The CDR3 region is CASSRSDREAQGQYF. The CDR3 bases are TGTGCCAGCAGCCGCAGCGACAGGGAGGCTCAAGGGCAGTACTTC.

V is TRBV2 and J is TRBJ2-7; the match to TRBD2 covers 12 bases. CDR1 is SNHLY and CDR2 is FYNNEI in the germline V gene. This CDR3 is built from 15 residues. The V segment lost 4 bases and the J segment 2 bases; nucleotides outside the gene matches: 3. Written as DNA, the CDR3 is TGTGCCAGCAGTGTAACTAGCGGGGGGCCCTACGAGCAGTACTTC. It yields the protein CASSVTSGGPYEQYF.

This rearrangement joins TRBV6-6 to TRBJ2-1; D remains unclear. V dropped 2 bases and J dropped 4 bases, with 6 bases sitting between them. Germline-derived CDR1 and CDR2 are MNHNY and SVGAGI (reference sequence). This CDR3 contains 13 residues. CDR3 sequence: CASSYDQYNEQFF. The CDR3, as DNA: TGTGCCAGCAGTTACGATCAGTACAATGAGCAGTTCTTC.

The chain couples TRBV5-1 to TRBJ2-7; unclear D gene. Germline CDR1 reads SGHRS; CDR2 reads YFSETQ. CDR3 length: 12 residues. V gave up 1 base and J gave up 3 bases, with 5 bases separating them. The CDR3 is CASSLSGYEQYF. For the CDR3, the DNA is TGCGCCAGCAGCTTGTCCGGCTACGAGCAGTACTTC. Filled out from reference TRBV5-1 and TRBJ2-7, the complete variable domain reads KAGVTQTPRYLIKTRGQQVTLSCSPISGHRSVSWYQQTPGQGLQFLFEYFSETQRNKGNFPGRFSGRQFSNSRSEMNVSTLELGDSALYLCASSLSGYEQYFGPGTRLTVT.

This chain links TRBV7-9 with TRBJ1-1; tentative D call: TRBD1 (5 bases). The V gene's germline CDR1 is SEHNR and CDR2 FQNEAQ (reference sequence). This CDR3 is 14 amino acids long. The V end lost 3 bases, the J end lost 6 bases, and 14 bases lay between the germline ends. In nucleotides, the CDR3 is TGTGCCAGCAGCTTTACAGGAAGGGTCCCTGAAGCTTTCTTT. As protein: CASSFTGRVPEAFF.

J is TRBJ2-4 and V is TRBV29-1; no clear D gene. This CDR3 has 11 residues. The germline CDR1 and CDR2 sequences are SQVTM and ANQGSEA. V lost 3 bases, J lost 5 bases, and 5 bases lay in between. CDR3 coding DNA: TGCAGCGTTGAGGGCCAAAACATTCAGTACTTC. As protein: CSVEGQNIQYF.

V and J are TRBV6-1 and TRBJ2-3; a possible D gene is TRBD2 (5 bases). V dropped 2 bases and J dropped 2 bases, with 17 bases sitting between them. The CDR3 has 17 residues. CDR1 MNHNS and CDR2 SASEGT come from the germline V gene. CDR3 sequence: CASSEKGGPGLTDTQYF. The CDR3 coding sequence is TGTGCCAGCAGTGAAAAAGGAGGTCCCGGACTCACAGATACGCAGTATTTT.

On this clone itself: A junction end diverges from the germline sequence, so it may reflect a read error. This chain uses TRBV19 with TRBJ1-4, with D possibly matching TRBD1 (6 bases). This CDR3 is built from 15 residues. Germline assignment: CDR1 LNHDA and CDR2 SQIVND (reference sequence). This CDR3 reads CACSRAPRQAEKLFF. Written as DNA, the CDR3 is TGTGCCTGTAGTAGGGCCCCGAGACAGGCCGAAAAACTGTTTTTT.

The sample holds one count of this clone. This rearrangement joins TRBV18 to TRBJ2-3; TRBD1 might be the D (5 bases). CDR1 is KGHSH and CDR2 is LQKENI in the germline V gene. This CDR3 spans 14 amino acids. V shed 3 bases and J shed 4 bases, with 11 bases lying between them. The CDR3 DNA follows: TGTGCCAGCTCACCCTCAGGGCCCCCAGATACGCAGTATTTT. This gives the protein CASSPSGPPDTQYF. Variable domain in full (rest from reference TRBV18 and TRBJ2-3): NAGVMQNPRHLVRRRGQEARLRCSPMKGHSHVYWYRQLPEEGLKFMVYLQKENIIDESGMPKERFSAEFPKEGPSILRIQQVVRGDSAAYFCASSPSGPPDTQYFGPGTRLTVL.